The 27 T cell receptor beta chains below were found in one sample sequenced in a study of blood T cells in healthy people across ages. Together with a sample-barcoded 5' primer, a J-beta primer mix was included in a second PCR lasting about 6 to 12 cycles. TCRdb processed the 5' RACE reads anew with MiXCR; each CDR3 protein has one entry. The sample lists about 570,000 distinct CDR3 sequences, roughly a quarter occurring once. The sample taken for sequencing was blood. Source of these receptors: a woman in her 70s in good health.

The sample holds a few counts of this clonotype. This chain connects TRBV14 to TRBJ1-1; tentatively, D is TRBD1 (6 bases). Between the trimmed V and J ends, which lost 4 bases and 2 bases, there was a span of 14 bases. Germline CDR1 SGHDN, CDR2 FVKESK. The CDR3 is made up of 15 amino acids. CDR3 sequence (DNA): TGTGCCAGCAGCCCCTCTAAGGGGGGAAACACTGAAGCTTTCTTT. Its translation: CASSPSKGGNTEAFF.

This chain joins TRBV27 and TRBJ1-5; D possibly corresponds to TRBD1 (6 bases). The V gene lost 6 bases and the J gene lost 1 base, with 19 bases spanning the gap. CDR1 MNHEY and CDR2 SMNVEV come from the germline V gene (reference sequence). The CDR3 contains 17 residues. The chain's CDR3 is CASSPTRRGLSNQPQHF. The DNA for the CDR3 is TGTGCCAGCAGCCCTACCCGACGGGGGCTAAGCAATCAGCCCCAGCATTTT.

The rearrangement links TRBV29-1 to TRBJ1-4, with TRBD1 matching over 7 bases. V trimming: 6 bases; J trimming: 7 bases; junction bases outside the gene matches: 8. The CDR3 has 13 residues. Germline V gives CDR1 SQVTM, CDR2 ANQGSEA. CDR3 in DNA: TGCAGCGTCCTACGACAGGGTGGTGAAAAACTGTTTTTT. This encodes CSVLRQGGEKLFF.

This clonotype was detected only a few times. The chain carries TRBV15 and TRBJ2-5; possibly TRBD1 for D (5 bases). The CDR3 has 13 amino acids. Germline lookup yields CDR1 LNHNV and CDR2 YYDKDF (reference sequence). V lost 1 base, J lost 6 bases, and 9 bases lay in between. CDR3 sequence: CATSRGQQKTQYF. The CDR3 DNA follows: TGTGCCACCAGCAGAGGACAGCAGAAGACCCAGTACTTC.

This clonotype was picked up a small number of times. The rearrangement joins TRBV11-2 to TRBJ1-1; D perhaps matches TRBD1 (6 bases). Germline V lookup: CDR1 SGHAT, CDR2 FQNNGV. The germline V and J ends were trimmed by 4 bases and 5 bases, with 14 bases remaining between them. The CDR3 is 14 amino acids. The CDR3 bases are TGTGCCAGCAGCTCCCCGACCAGGGGTACTGAAGCTTTCTTT. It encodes CASSSPTRGTEAFF.

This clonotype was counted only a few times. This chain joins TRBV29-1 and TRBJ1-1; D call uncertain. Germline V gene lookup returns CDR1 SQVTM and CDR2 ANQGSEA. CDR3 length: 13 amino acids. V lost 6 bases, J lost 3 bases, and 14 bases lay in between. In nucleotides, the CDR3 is TGCAGCGTCCCCAGGACGTGGGACACTGAAGCTTTCTTT. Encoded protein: CSVPRTWDTEAFF.

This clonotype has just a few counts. As DNA, the CDR3 is TGTGCCAGCAGCTCAATCCAGGGTTACGAGCAGTACTTC. It codes for CASSSIQGYEQYF. The genes are TRBV5-6 and TRBJ2-7, with a possible D match to TRBD1 (5 bases). This CDR3 has 13 residues. The germline gives CDR1 SGHDT, CDR2 YYEEEE. Trimming pared 3 bases from V and 4 bases from J, leaving 11 bases between. Looking up the rest from reference TRBV5-6 and TRBJ2-7 gives the full variable domain: DAGVTQSPTHLIKTRGQQVTLRCSPKSGHDTVSWYQQALGQGPQFIFQYYEEEERQRGNFPDRFSGHQFPNYSSELNVNALLLGDSALYLCASSSIQGYEQYFGPGTRLTVT.

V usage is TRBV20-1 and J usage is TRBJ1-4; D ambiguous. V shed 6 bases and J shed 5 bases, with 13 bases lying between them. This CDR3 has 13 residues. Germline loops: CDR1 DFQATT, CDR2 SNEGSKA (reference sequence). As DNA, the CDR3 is TGCAGTGCCAGGACCGGGAGGAATGAAAAACTGTTTTTT. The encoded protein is CSARTGRNEKLFF.

Written as DNA, the CDR3 is TGTGCCAGCAGATCCGGGACACACACCGGGGAGCTGTTTTTT. Amino acids: CASRSGTHTGELFF. This chain uses TRBV6-2 or TRBV6-3 with TRBJ2-2, with a possible D match to TRBD1 (6 bases). CDR3 length: 14 residues. From germline, CDR1 is MNHEY and CDR2 SVGEGT. Trimming cost V 6 bases and J 3 bases, with 11 bases left between them.

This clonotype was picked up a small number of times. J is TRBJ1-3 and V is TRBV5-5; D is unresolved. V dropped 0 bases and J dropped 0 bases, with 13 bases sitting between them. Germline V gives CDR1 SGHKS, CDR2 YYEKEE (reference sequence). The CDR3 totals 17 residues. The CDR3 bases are TGTGCCAGCAGCTTGGGGGCTCGGGAGTTCTCTGGAAACACCATATATTTT. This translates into CASSLGAREFSGNTIYF.

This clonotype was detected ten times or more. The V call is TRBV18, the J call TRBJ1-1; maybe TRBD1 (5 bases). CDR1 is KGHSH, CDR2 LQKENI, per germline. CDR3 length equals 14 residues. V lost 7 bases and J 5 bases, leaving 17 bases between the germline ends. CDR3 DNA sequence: TGTGCCAGCTACACCGTGCAGGGTGGGACTGAAGCTTTCTTT. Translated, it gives CASYTVQGGTEAFF.

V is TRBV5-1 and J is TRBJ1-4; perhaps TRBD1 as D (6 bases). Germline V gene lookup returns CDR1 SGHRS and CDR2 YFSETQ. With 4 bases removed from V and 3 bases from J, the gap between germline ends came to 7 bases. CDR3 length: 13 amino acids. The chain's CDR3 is CASSGTPNEKLFF. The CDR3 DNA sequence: TGCGCCAGCAGCGGGACACCTAATGAAAAACTGTTTTTT. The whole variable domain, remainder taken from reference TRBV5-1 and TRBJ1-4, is KAGVTQTPRYLIKTRGQQVTLSCSPISGHRSVSWYQQTPGQGLQFLFEYFSETQRNKGNFPGRFSGRQFSNSRSEMNVSTLELGDSALYLCASSGTPNEKLFFGSGTQLSVL.

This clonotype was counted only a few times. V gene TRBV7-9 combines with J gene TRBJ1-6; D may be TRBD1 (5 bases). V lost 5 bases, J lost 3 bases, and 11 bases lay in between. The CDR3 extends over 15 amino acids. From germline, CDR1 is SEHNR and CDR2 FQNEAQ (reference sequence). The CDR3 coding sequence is TGTGCCAGCAGCCCCGTGGGGGTCTATAATTCACCCCTCCACTTT. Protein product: CASSPVGVYNSPLHF.

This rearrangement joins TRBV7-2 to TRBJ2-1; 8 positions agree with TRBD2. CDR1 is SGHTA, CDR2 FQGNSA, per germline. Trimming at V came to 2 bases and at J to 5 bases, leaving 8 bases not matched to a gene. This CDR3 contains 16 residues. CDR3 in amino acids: CASSLSQRGTHNEQFF. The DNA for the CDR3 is TGTGCCAGCAGCTTAAGTCAGCGGGGGACCCACAATGAGCAGTTCTTC.

This CDR3 is CASSPRVGSYNEQFF. In nucleotides, the CDR3 is TGTGCCAGCAGCCCTCGGGTGGGGTCCTACAATGAGCAGTTCTTC. V gene TRBV7-8 combines with J gene TRBJ2-1; unclear D gene. There are 15 residues in the CDR3. Trimming removed 5 bases from V and 1 base from J, with 12 bases in between. The germline CDR1 and CDR2 sequences are SGHVS and FQNEAQ.

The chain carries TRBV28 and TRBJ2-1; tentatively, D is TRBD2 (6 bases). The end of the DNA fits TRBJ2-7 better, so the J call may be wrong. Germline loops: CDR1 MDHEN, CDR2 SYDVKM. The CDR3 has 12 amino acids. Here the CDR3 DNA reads TGTGCCAGCAGCACTAGCTCCCGAGAGCAGTACGTC. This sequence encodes CASSTSSREQYV.

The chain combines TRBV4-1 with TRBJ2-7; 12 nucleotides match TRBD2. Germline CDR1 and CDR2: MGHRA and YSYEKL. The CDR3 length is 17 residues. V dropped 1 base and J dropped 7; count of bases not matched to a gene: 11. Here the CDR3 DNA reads TGCGCCAGCAGCCAAGGGCCACAACTAGCGGGGGGACGGGAGCAGTACTTC. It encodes CASSQGPQLAGGREQYF.

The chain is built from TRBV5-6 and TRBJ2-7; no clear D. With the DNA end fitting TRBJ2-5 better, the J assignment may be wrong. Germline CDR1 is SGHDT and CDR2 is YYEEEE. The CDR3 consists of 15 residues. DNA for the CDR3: TGTGCCAGCAGCGGACGTGTATTCAATCAAGAGACCCAGTACTTC. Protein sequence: CASSGRVFNQETQYF.

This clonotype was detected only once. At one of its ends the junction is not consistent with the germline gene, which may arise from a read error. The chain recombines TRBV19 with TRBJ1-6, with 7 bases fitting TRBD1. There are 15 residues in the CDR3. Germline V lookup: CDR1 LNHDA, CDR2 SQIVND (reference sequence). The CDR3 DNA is TGTGCCAGTACCCGAGGACAGGCTTATAGTTCACCCCTCCACTTT. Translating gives CASTRGQAYSSPLHF.

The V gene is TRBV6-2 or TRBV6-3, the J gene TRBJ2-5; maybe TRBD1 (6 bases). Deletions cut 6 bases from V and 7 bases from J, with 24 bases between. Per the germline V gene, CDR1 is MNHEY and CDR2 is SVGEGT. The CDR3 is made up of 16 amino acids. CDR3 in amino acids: CASSPAGQGKFVTQYF. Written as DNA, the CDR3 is TGTGCCAGCAGCCCCGCCGGCCAGGGGAAGTTCGTGACCCAGTACTTC.

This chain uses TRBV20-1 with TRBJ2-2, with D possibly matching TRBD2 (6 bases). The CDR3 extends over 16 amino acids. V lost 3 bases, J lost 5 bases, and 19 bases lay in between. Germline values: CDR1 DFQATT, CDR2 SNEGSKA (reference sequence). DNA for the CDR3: TGCAGTGCTAGGGCGGGACGGACGATTTCAACCGGGGAGCTGTTTTTT. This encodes CSARAGRTISTGELFF.

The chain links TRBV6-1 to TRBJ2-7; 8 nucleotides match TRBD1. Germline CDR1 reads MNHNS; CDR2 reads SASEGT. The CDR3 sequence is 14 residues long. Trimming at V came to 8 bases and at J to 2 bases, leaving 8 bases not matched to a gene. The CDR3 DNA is TGTGCCAGCCTGGCGGGACAGGCCCCCTACGAGCAGTACTTC. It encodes CASLAGQAPYEQYF.

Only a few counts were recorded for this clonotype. In nucleotides, the CDR3 is TGTGCCAGCAGCTTCACGGGATCGTACCAAGAGACCCAGTACTTC. Translating it yields CASSFTGSYQETQYF. The chain links TRBV7-9 to TRBJ2-5; D might be TRBD2 (5 bases). Germline CDR1 reads SEHNR; CDR2 reads FQNEAQ (reference sequence). This CDR3 spans 15 amino acids. V lost 3 bases and J lost 0, with 11 bases in between.

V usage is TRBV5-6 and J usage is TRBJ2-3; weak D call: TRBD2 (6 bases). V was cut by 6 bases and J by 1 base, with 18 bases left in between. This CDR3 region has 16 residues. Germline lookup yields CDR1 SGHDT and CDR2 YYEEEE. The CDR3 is CASTGRRWEGTDTQYF. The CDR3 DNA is TGTGCCAGCACAGGTCGGAGATGGGAGGGCACAGATACGCAGTATTTT.

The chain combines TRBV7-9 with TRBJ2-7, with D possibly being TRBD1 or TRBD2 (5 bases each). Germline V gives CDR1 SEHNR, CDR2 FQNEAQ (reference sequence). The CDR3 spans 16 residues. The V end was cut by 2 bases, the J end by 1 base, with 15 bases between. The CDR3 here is CASSLTPGRGSYEQYF. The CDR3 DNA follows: TGTGCCAGCAGCTTAACTCCGGGGCGCGGGTCCTACGAGCAGTACTTC.

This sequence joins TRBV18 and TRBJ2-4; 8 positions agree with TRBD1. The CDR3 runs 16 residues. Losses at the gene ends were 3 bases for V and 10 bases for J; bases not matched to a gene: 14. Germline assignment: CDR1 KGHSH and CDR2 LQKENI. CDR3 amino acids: CASSPYRQGPLLIQYF. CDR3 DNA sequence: TGTGCCAGCTCACCTTATCGACAGGGGCCTCTACTTATTCAGTACTTC.

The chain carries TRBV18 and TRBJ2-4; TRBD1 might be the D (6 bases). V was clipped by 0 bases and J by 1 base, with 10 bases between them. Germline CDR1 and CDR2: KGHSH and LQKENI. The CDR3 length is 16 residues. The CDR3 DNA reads TGTGCCAGCTCACCACCTCAGGGGACGGCCAAAAACATTCAGTACTTC. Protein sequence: CASSPPQGTAKNIQYF.